A selection of T cell receptor beta chains follows, all from one sample in a study of brain metastases from non-small cell lung cancer. Clones were sequenced by immunoSEQ multiplex PCR, and TCRdb holds only the in-frame ones, with some missing. Counted here are roughly 150 clones, roughly 89% occurring once; the ten biggest clones make up 9.5% to 13%. The sequenced material came from tumor-adjacent normal tissue. The receptor source for this set is a donor aged 40 or over with non-small cell lung cancer. CDR3s include the opening cysteine and the closing phenylalanine or tryptophan. A D gene is named only where the DNA matches it firmly. The size entry is marked missing in some rows and otherwise reads once, few, many or a size class.

j_call,clone_size,v_call,d_call,cdr3_nt,cdr3_aa
TRBJ2-7,NA,TRBV7-9,TRBD2,TGTGCCAGCAGCTTAGTGAGCGGGAGGGCCTACGAGCAGTACTTC,CASSLVSGRAYEQYF
TRBJ2-3,NA,TRBV27,NA,TGTGCCAGCAGTGTCGCCCGGGGGAAGGGGACAGATACGCAGTATTTT,CASSVARGKGTDTQYF
TRBJ2-1,NA,TRBV6-5,TRBD2,TGTGCCAGCAGTTGGCGGGAGGGAAATGAGCAGTTCTTC,CASSWREGNEQFF
TRBJ1-5,NA,TRBV7-8,NA,TGTGCCAGCAGCTTAAGCCGGGGCAGGGAGCCCCAGCATTTT,CASSLSRGREPQHF
TRBJ2-2,NA,TRBV7-2,NA,TGTGCCAGCAGGCGGGCCCCCAATAGCGGGGAGCTGTTTTTT,CASRRAPNSGELFF
TRBJ1-4,NA,TRBV7-9,NA,TGTGCCAGCAGCTTACCAGCAGGGTCTGGGGAAAAACTGTTTTTT,CASSLPAGSGEKLFF
TRBJ2-2,NA,TRBV19,NA,TGTGCCAGTATCCCAAGTCAGGGCTTGTGGACCGGGGAGCTGTTTTTT,CASIPSQGLWTGELFF
TRBJ2-2,few,TRBV19,NA,TGTGCCAGTAGCCGACAACCGAACACCGGGGAGCTGTTTTTT,CASSRQPNTGELFF
TRBJ1-5,NA,TRBV21-1,NA,TGTGCCAGCAGTGCGCCTTTAGCTACATTGGCTCATCAGCCCCAGCATTTT,CASSAPLATLAHQPQHF
TRBJ1-4,NA,TRBV7-2,NA,TGTGCCAGCAGCTTGGACCCTGGGACTGCAACTAATGAAAAACTGTTTTTT,CASSLDPGTATNEKLFF
TRBJ2-7,NA,TRBV28,NA,TGTGCCAGCAGGGCCCTTTCCGGGCAGCCCTACGAGCAGTACTTC,CASRALSGQPYEQYF
TRBJ1-5,NA,TRBV5-5,NA,TGTGCCAGCAGCGAATATAACAATCAGCCCCAGCATTTT,CASSEYNNQPQHF
TRBJ2-3,NA,TRBV5-5,NA,TGTGCCAGCAGCGAATATAGCAATCAGCCCCAGTATTTT,CASSEYSNQPQYF
TRBJ1-5,NA,TRBV28,NA,TGTGCCAGCAGAGGGGCCCTTAAAGGTCTTAGCAATCAGCCCCAGCATTTT,CASRGALKGLSNQPQHF
TRBJ2-1,NA,TRBV4-2,TRBD1,TGTGCCAGCAGCCAAGCCGGGACAGGGGGCTACAATGAGCAGTTCTTC,CASSQAGTGGYNEQFF
TRBJ2-7,once,TRBV9,TRBD1,TGTGCCAGCAGCGTGGGACAGGGTTTCTCCTACGAGCAGTACTTC,CASSVGQGFSYEQYF
TRBJ1-2,once,TRBV19,NA,TGTGCCAGTAGTATAGACACCAGGGGCACTAACTATGGCTACACCTTC,CASSIDTRGTNYGYTF
TRBJ1-1,NA,TRBV5-5,NA,TGTGCCAGCAGCTTGGAGCCCCACCTCAGGTCTGAAGCTTTCTTT,CASSLEPHLRSEAFF
TRBJ1-6,NA,TRBV18,NA,TGTGCCAGCTTTACGGGAAATTCACCCCTCCACTTT,CASFTGNSPLHF
TRBJ1-3,NA,TRBV21-1,NA,TGTGCCAGCAGGATTAGGCTAGCTACACACGCACGAAACACCATATATTTT,CASRIRLATHARNTIYF
TRBJ1-2,NA,TRBV5-5,NA,TGTGCCAGCAGCTTTGATAACTATGGCTACACCTTC,CASSFDNYGYTF
TRBJ2-7,NA,TRBV9,NA,TGTGCCAGCGGGGGGACAAGGATCGTCGAGCAGTACTTC,CASGGTRIVEQYF
TRBJ1-1,NA,TRBV6-1,NA,TGTGCCAGCAGTGAAGTGCCGTTTAACCCTGAAGCTTTCTTT,CASSEVPFNPEAFF
TRBJ2-3,NA,TRBV28,NA,TGTGCCAGCCAGTTTGTTCAGGGCACAGATACGCAGTATTTT,CASQFVQGTDTQYF
TRBJ1-2,NA,TRBV2,NA,TGTGCCAGCATTCTCTCTCGGGGCGGCTATGGCTACACCTTC,CASILSRGGYGYTF
TRBJ1-3,NA,TRBV28,NA,TGTGCCAGCACCCAGGGGTACACCATATATTTT,CASTQGYTIYF